The rows below give T cell receptor beta chains drawn from one sample of a study of shared clonotypes between healthy human individuals. Clones were read by immunoSEQ multiplex PCR, and TCRdb kept only the in-frame ones, dropping some. The sample consists of 2 million to 3 million clones, around nine tenths of them appearing once. The sequenced sample consisted of naive CD4+ T cells sorted from blood. Receptor source: a man between 18 and 35 years old in good health. Each CDR3 is given with its conserved first and last residue. The order of the fields is J gene, D gene, V gene, clone size, CDR3 protein, CDR3 DNA. A D gene is named only where the DNA matches it firmly. Not every row has a clone size; where given, it reads once, few, many or a size class.

TRBJ1-1,TRBD1,TRBV10-3,NA,CAIVGQANTEAFF,TGTGCCATCGTGGGACAGGCCAACACTGAAGCTTTCTTT
TRBJ2-3,NA,TRBV5-1,NA,CASTRDWSTDTQYF,TGCGCCAGTACCCGGGACTGGAGCACAGATACGCAGTATTTT
TRBJ2-1,TRBD1,TRBV5-1,once,CASSLQTGGSYNEQFF,TGCGCCAGCAGCCTTCAGACAGGGGGCTCCTACAATGAGCAGTTCTTC
TRBJ2-5,NA,TRBV10-3,NA,CAISESRGGETQYF,TGTGCCATCAGTGAAAGCAGGGGAGGAGAGACCCAGTACTTC
TRBJ1-4,TRBD1,TRBV28,NA,CASSLPGAGGTNEKLFF,TGTGCCAGCAGTTTACCTGGCGCAGGGGGAACAAATGAAAAACTGTTTTTT
TRBJ2-3,NA,TRBV7-9,NA,CASSSRPPTEDTQYF,TGTGCCAGCAGCTCCCGTCCCCCGACGGAAGATACGCAGTATTTT
TRBJ1-1,NA,TRBV5-4,few,CASSRAGAGTEAFF,TGTGCCAGCAGCCGAGCGGGGGCTGGCACTGAAGCTTTCTTT
TRBJ1-5,NA,TRBV6-6,NA,CASSRDGYQPQHF,TGTGCCAGCAGTCGGGACGGGTATCAGCCCCAGCATTTT
TRBJ2-3,NA,TRBV28,NA,CASSLGPAAARDTQYF,TGTGCCAGCAGTTTAGGTCCCGCGGCGGCAAGGGATACGCAGTATTTT
TRBJ1-2,NA,TRBV19,NA,CASRNPVYGYTF,TGTGCCAGTAGAAACCCAGTCTATGGCTACACCTTC
TRBJ2-1,TRBD2,TRBV30,NA,CAWSVASGFYNEQFF,TGTGCCTGGAGTGTCGCTAGCGGCTTCTACAATGAGCAGTTCTTC
TRBJ2-3,NA,TRBV5-5,NA,CASSLGDYTQYF,TGTGCCAGCAGCTTGGGTGATTACACGCAGTATTTT
TRBJ1-1,NA,TRBV2,NA,CASSVVGDLPEAFF,TGTGCCAGCAGTGTAGTCGGTGATCTCCCTGAAGCTTTCTTT
TRBJ2-1,NA,TRBV18,NA,CASSPRRVSSYNEQFF,TGTGCCAGCTCACCAAGACGGGTGAGCTCCTACAATGAGCAGTTCTTC
TRBJ1-2,NA,TRBV6-5,NA,CASTSVGGPNYGYTF,TGTGCCAGCACCTCGGTTGGGGGACCTAACTATGGCTACACCTTC
TRBJ2-3,NA,TRBV10-3,few,CAISEASSTDTQYF,TGTGCCATCAGTGAGGCTAGCAGCACAGATACGCAGTATTTT
TRBJ2-4,NA,TRBV2,NA,CASRPDSFIQYF,TGTGCCAGCCGCCCCGACAGTTTCATTCAGTACTTC
TRBJ2-2,NA,TRBV9,once,CASSVAVGAPTGELFF,TGTGCCAGCAGCGTAGCTGTGGGGGCGCCCACCGGGGAGCTGTTTTTT
TRBJ2-5,NA,TRBV25-1,NA,CASSTGARETQYF,TGTGCCAGCAGCACCGGGGCTCGCGAGACCCAGTACTTC
TRBJ2-2,NA,TRBV18,NA,CASTTETGELFF,TGTGCCAGCACGACAGAGACCGGGGAGCTGTTTTTT
TRBJ1-6,NA,TRBV28,NA,CASRKPQGNNSPLHF,TGTGCCAGCAGGAAACCCCAGGGCAATAATTCACCCCTCCACTTT
TRBJ1-1,NA,TRBV5-5,NA,CASSLYSRTEAFF,TGTGCCAGCAGCTTGTATAGTCGCACTGAAGCTTTCTTT
TRBJ2-3,NA,TRBV27,NA,CASSLLAADTQYF,TGTGCCAGCAGTTTACTGGCGGCTGATACGCAGTATTTT
TRBJ1-2,NA,TRBV10-3,NA,CAISEGPANYGYTF,TGTGCCATCAGTGAAGGTCCCGCGAACTATGGCTACACCTTC
TRBJ2-5,NA,TRBV28,NA,CASSSRAGETQYF,TGTGCCAGCAGTTCCAGGGCGGGGGAGACCCAGTACTTC
TRBJ2-7,NA,TRBV19,NA,CASSMGQGRHEQYF,TGTGCCAGTAGTATGGGGCAGGGTCGCCACGAGCAGTACTTC
TRBJ1-1,NA,TRBV5-1,NA,CASSLVAGNTEAFF,TGCGCCAGCAGCTTGGTGGCAGGGAACACTGAAGCTTTCTTT
TRBJ2-7,TRBD1,TRBV6-1,NA,CASSGGTGAYEQYF,TGTGCCAGCAGTGGGGGGACAGGTGCCTACGAGCAGTACTTC